Listed below are T cell receptor beta chains from one sample, sequenced in a study of shared clonotypes between healthy human individuals. Assay used: immunoSEQ multiplex PCR; TCRdb lists only in-frame clones, some missing. Of over a million clones in the sample, about 70% are singletons; the top ten hold about 1.5%. Material for sequencing was memory CD4+ T cells sorted from blood. Receptors were obtained from a man between 18 and 35 years old in good health. Both conserved end residues are part of each CDR3. Fields, in order: J gene, clone size, CDR3 length, D gene, V gene, CDR3 protein, CDR3 DNA. A D gene is named only where the DNA matches it firmly. A clone size is listed for some rows: how often the clone was seen (once, few, many), or a class if it is expanded.

J: TRBJ2-1; size: -; length: 14; D: TRBD2; V: TRBV5-4; CDR3: CASSGRDYHNEQFF; DNA: TGTGCCAGCAGCGGCCGGGACTATCACAATGAGCAGTTCTTC
J: TRBJ2-7; size: -; length: 14; D: TRBD2; V: TRBV27; CDR3: CASRPQRDPYEQYF; DNA: TGTGCCAGCAGACCGCAGCGGGACCCCTACGAGCAGTACTTC
J: TRBJ1-1; size: few; length: 12; D: -; V: TRBV11-2; CDR3: CASSRGHTEAFF; DNA: TGTGCCAGCAGCCGAGGACACACTGAAGCTTTCTTT
J: TRBJ1-2; size: few; length: 14; D: TRBD1; V: TRBV5-6; CDR3: CASSSGTGLFGYTF; DNA: TGTGCCAGCAGCTCCGGGACAGGGTTATTCGGCTACACCTTC
J: TRBJ1-2; size: -; length: 14; D: TRBD1; V: TRBV28; CDR3: CASSLGLGGDGYTF; DNA: TGTGCCAGCAGTTTGGGGTTAGGGGGCGATGGCTACACCTTC
J: TRBJ1-5; size: -; length: 12; D: -; V: TRBV19; CDR3: CASSWGNQPQHF; DNA: TGTGCCAGTAGCTGGGGCAATCAGCCCCAGCATTTT
J: TRBJ2-7; size: -; length: 14; D: TRBD2; V: TRBV2; CDR3: CASSASYGGGEQYF; DNA: TGTGCCAGCAGTGCGAGTTACGGGGGGGGCGAGCAGTACTTC
J: TRBJ2-5; size: -; length: 14; D: -; V: TRBV7-3; CDR3: CASSLRSQKETQYF; DNA: TGTGCCAGCAGTTTAAGGTCTCAGAAAGAGACCCAGTACTTC
J: TRBJ2-7; size: few; length: 12; D: -; V: TRBV28; CDR3: CASSRGAYEQYF; DNA: TGTGCCAGCAGCAGGGGGGCCTACGAGCAGTACTTC
J: TRBJ1-4; size: -; length: 15; D: TRBD1; V: TRBV6-6; CDR3: CASSPPGQTNEKLFF; DNA: TGTGCCAGCAGCCCACCGGGACAGACTAATGAAAAACTGTTTTTT
J: TRBJ2-7; size: -; length: 16; D: -; V: TRBV19; CDR3: CASSISASHPGYEQYF; DNA: TGTGCCAGTAGTATTTCCGCCTCCCATCCGGGCTACGAGCAGTACTTC
J: TRBJ2-7; size: -; length: 14; D: -; V: TRBV11-2; CDR3: CASSSFPAAYEQYF; DNA: TGTGCCAGCAGCTCCTTCCCGGCGGCCTACGAGCAGTACTTC
J: TRBJ2-1; size: -; length: 17; D: -; V: TRBV4-1; CDR3: CASSQVLAGSSYNEQFF; DNA: TGCGCCAGCAGCCAAGTATTGGCGGGGAGCTCCTACAATGAGCAGTTCTTC
J: TRBJ2-3; size: -; length: 15; D: TRBD1; V: TRBV28; CDR3: CASSETGSGTDTQYF; DNA: TGTGCCAGCAGCGAGACAGGGTCTGGCACAGATACGCAGTATTTT
J: TRBJ1-2; size: -; length: 12; D: -; V: TRBV9; CDR3: CASSRGSGGYTF; DNA: TGTGCCAGCAGCCGGGGGTCGGGAGGCTACACCTTC
J: TRBJ2-7; size: -; length: 16; D: -; V: TRBV25-1; CDR3: CARDPFAGLSPYEQYF; DNA: TGTGCCAGAGACCCCTTTGCGGGCCTTTCCCCCTACGAGCAGTACTTC
J: TRBJ1-1; size: few; length: 15; D: TRBD1; V: TRBV19; CDR3: CASSIGQGAFTEAFF; DNA: TGTGCCAGTAGTATTGGACAGGGGGCCTTCACTGAAGCTTTCTTT
J: TRBJ1-2; size: -; length: 12; D: -; V: TRBV19; CDR3: CASSSRQYGYTF; DNA: TGTGCCAGTAGTAGCCGACAGTATGGCTACACCTTC
J: TRBJ2-7; size: -; length: 12; D: -; V: TRBV29-1; CDR3: CSVERPPYEQYF; DNA: TGCAGCGTTGAAAGGCCACCTTACGAGCAGTACTTC
J: TRBJ2-7; size: -; length: 14; D: -; V: TRBV5-4; CDR3: CASSAGIGSYEQYF; DNA: TGTGCCAGCAGCGCGGGTATTGGCTCCTACGAGCAGTACTTC
J: TRBJ2-2; size: -; length: 16; D: TRBD1; V: TRBV6-6; CDR3: CASSYGDRGHAGELFF; DNA: TGTGCCAGCAGTTACGGGGACAGGGGGCATGCCGGGGAGCTGTTTTTT
J: TRBJ2-5; size: -; length: 13; D: -; V: TRBV7-3; CDR3: CATSRSNQETQYF; DNA: TGTGCCACCTCGAGGAGTAACCAAGAGACCCAGTACTTC
J: TRBJ1-6; size: -; length: 13; D: -; V: TRBV5-1; CDR3: CASSLVENSPLHF; DNA: TGCGCCAGCAGCTTGGTGGAGAATTCACCCCTCCACTTT
J: TRBJ1-2; size: -; length: 16; D: -; V: TRBV14; CDR3: CASSPAEQRGGGGYTF; DNA: TGTGCCAGCAGCCCAGCGGAACAAAGGGGAGGCGGTGGCTACACCTTC
J: TRBJ2-2; size: -; length: 16; D: -; V: TRBV4-3; CDR3: CASSRLGQPSTGELFF; DNA: TGCGCCAGCAGCCGACTCGGACAGCCATCCACCGGGGAGCTGTTTTTT
J: TRBJ2-2; size: -; length: 15; D: TRBD2; V: TRBV10-3; CDR3: CAISEGLADTGELFF; DNA: TGTGCCATCAGTGAGGGACTAGCGGACACCGGGGAGCTGTTTTTT
J: TRBJ2-7; size: -; length: 16; D: -; V: TRBV6-6; CDR3: CASSPQSRRDSYEQYF; DNA: TGTGCCAGCAGTCCCCAGAGCCGAAGGGACTCCTACGAGCAGTACTTC
J: TRBJ2-7; size: -; length: 13; D: -; V: TRBV7-9; CDR3: CASSSLGGSEQYF; DNA: TGTGCCAGCAGCTCGCTAGGGGGAAGCGAGCAGTACTTC
J: TRBJ1-5; size: -; length: 14; D: -; V: TRBV19; CDR3: CASSTQSSNQPQHF; DNA: TGTGCCAGTAGTACCCAGTCTAGCAATCAGCCCCAGCATTTT
J: TRBJ1-5; size: once; length: 16; D: -; V: TRBV28; CDR3: CASSLAGVRSNQPQHF; DNA: TGTGCCAGCAGTTTAGCAGGGGTTCGGAGCAATCAGCCCCAGCATTTT
J: TRBJ2-1; size: -; length: 11; D: -; V: TRBV11-2; CDR3: CASSLSGEQFF; DNA: TGTGCCAGCAGCTTATCCGGGGAGCAGTTCTTC